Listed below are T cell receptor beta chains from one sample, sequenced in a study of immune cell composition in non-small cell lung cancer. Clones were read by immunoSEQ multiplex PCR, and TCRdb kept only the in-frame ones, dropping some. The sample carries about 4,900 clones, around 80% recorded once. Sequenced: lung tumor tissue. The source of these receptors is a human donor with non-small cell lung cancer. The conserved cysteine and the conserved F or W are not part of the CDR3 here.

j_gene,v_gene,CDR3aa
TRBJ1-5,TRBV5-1,ASSLAPGSNQPQH
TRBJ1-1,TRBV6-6,ASILGGTEAF
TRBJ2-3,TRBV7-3,ASRLTTGGADTQY
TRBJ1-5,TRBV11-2,ASSLLVDANQPQH
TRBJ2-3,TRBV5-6,ASSLFLGGPSLGTQY
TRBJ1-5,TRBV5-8,ASSLGNGPDLQH
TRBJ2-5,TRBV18,ASSPTGVGETQY
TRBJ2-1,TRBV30,AWSVTRSVYNEQF
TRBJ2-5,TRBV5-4,ALAWGLAGGPGSETQY
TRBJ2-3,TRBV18,ASSPRGGGRTDTQY
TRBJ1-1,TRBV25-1,ASSKTGCGTEAF
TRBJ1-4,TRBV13,ASSSRGGGNEKLF
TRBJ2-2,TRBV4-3,ASSQGQGAFGELF
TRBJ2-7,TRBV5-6,ASSFGQAGQY
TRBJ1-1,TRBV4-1,ASSQDGETEAF
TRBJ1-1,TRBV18,ASSRNTEAF
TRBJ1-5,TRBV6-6,ASTKDRGNGQPQH
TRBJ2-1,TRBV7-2,ASSPGTSVSGNEQF
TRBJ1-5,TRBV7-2,ASSPEGDQPQH
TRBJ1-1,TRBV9,ASSVNVGVNTEAF
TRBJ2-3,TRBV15,ATRVSYTDTQY
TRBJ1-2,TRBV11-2,ASSEQGHNYGYT
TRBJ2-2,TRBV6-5,ASRKQGTGELF
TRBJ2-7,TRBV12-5,ASGSPEGLAETYEQY
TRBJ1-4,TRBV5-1,ASSLGGTGSNEKLF
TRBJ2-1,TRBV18,ASSPLSQTPGYNEQF